One and the same sample provided the 3 T cell receptor beta chains below, sequenced in a study of blood T cells in healthy people across ages. A second about 6 to 12 cycle PCR used barcoded and J-beta primers. TCRdb analysed the 5' RACE reads with MiXCR anew, one entry per CDR3 protein. Of about 580,000 distinct CDR3 sequences listed, around 48% are singletons. The sample taken for sequencing was blood. These receptors were taken from a man at least 80 years old in good health.

The CDR3 DNA is TGCGCCAGCAGGAGGACGGAGAGCTCCTACGAGCAGTACTTC. Protein product: CASRRTESSYEQYF. The genes are TRBV4-1 and TRBJ2-7; D gene unclear. This CDR3 region has 14 residues. Germline CDR1 reads MGHRA; CDR2 reads YSYEKL. The V end was cut by 6 bases, the J end by 0 bases, with 12 bases between.

CDR3 in amino acids: CASTRNSMGEQYF. Here the CDR3 DNA reads TGTGCCAGCACAAGGAATAGCATGGGCGAGCAGTACTTC. The chain carries TRBV28 and TRBJ2-7; D gene unclear. V lost 7 bases to trimming and J lost 6 bases, with 16 bases between them. This CDR3 has 13 residues. CDR1 MDHEN and CDR2 SYDVKM come from the germline V gene.

The table lists this clonotype with a count of one. The gene calls are TRBV20-1 and TRBJ2-7, with 7 bases aligning to TRBD2. V trimming: 5 bases; J trimming: 1 base; junction bases outside the gene matches: 11. This CDR3 has 15 amino acids. Germline loops: CDR1 DFQATT, CDR2 SNEGSKA (reference sequence). The CDR3 reads CSAGGASGLSYEQYF. CDR3 DNA sequence: TGCAGTGCTGGCGGGGCTAGCGGACTATCCTACGAGCAGTACTTC.